This T cell receptor beta chain comes out of a study of PD-L1 blockade in urothelial cancer. Produced via immunoSEQ multiplex PCR; TCRdb's table is partial and in-frame only. The table records about 84,000 clones, 82% of them present only once. This CDR3 region has 14 residues. Germline-derived CDR1 and CDR2 are SGHKS and YYEKEE (reference sequence). Trimming removed 2 bases at V and 8 bases at J, with 11 bases between. This clone was seen more than once but under ten times. The chain links TRBV5-5 to TRBJ1-6; D might be TRBD1 (5 bases). The clonotype was recovered from a man between 70 and 80 years old with urothelial cancer. The sample consisted of PBMCs, taken around atezolizumab (anti-PD-L1) treatment. The CDR3 loop reads CASSLAGAYSPLHF. CDR3 DNA: TGTGCCAGCAGCTTAGCTGGGGCGTATTCACCCCTCCACTTT.